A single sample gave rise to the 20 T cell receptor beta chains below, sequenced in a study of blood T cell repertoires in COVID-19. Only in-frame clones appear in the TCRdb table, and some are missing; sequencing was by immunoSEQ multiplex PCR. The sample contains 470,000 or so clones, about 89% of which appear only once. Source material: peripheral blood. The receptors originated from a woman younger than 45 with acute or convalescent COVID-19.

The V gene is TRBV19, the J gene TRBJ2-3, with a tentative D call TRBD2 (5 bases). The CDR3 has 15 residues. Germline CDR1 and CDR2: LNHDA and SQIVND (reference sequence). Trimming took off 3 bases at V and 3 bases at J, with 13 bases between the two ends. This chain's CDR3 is CASSIFRRETDTQYF. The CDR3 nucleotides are TGTGCCAGTAGTATTTTTCGTCGGGAAACAGATACGCAGTATTTT.

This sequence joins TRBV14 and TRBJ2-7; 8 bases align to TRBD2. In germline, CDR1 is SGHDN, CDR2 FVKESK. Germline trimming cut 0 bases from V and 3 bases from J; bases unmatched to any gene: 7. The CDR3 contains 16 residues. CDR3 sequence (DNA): TGTGCCAGCAGCCAAGATGCCGGGGGGGGTTTCTACGAGCAGTACTTC. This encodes CASSQDAGGGFYEQYF.

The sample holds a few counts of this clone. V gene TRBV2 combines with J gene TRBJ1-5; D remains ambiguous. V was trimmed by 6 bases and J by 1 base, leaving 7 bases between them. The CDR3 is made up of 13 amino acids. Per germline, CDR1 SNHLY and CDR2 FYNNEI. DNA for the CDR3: TGTGCCAGCAGATTACAGAGCAATCAGCCCCAGCATTTT. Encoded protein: CASRLQSNQPQHF. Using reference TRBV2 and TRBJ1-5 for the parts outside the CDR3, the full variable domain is EPEVTQTPSHQVTQMGQEVILRCVPISNHLYFYWYRQILGQKVEFLVSFYNNEISEKSEIFDDQFSVERPDGSNFTLKIRSTKLEDSAMYFCASRLQSNQPQHFGDGTRLSIL.

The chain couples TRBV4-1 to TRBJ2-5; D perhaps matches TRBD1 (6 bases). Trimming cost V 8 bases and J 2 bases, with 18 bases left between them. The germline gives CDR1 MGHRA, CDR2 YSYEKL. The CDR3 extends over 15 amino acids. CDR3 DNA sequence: TGCGCCAGCTCCCCAAGTGTAACAGGGCAAGAGACCCAGTACTTC. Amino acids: CASSPSVTGQETQYF.

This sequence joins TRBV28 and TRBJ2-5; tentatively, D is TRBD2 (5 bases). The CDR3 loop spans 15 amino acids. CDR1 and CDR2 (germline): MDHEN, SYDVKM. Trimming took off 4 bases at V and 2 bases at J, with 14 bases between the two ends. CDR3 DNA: TGTGCCAGCAGTTCCAATACTAGAGAACAAGAGACCCAGTACTTC. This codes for CASSSNTREQETQYF.

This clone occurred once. The CDR3 DNA follows: TGTGCCAGCAGCTCCTCCGGCCTAGCGGGGGGCTACGAGCAGTACTTC. Protein sequence: CASSSSGLAGGYEQYF. The chain employs TRBV11-2 and TRBJ2-7; 11 nucleotides agree with TRBD2. CDR3 length equals 16 residues. Trimming removed 4 bases from V and 3 bases from J; junction bases left unmatched: 8. CDR1 is SGHAT, CDR2 FQNNGV, per germline.

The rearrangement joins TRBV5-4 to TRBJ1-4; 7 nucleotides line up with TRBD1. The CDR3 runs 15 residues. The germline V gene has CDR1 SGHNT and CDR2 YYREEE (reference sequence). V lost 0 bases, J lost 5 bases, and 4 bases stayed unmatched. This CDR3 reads CASSLGGTVNEKLFF. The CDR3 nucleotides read TGTGCCAGCAGCTTGGGCGGGACAGTCAATGAAAAACTGTTTTTT.

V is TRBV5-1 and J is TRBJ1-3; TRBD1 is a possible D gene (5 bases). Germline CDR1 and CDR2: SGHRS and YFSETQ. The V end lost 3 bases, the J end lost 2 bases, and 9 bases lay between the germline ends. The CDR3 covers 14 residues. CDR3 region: CASSSGTAGNTIYF. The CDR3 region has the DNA TGCGCCAGCAGCTCAGGGACTGCTGGAAACACCATATATTTT.

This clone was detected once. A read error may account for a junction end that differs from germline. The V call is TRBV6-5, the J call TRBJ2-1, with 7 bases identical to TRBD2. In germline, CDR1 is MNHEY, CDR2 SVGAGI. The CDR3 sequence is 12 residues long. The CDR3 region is CASSQPGLPTIF. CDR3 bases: TGTGCCAGCAGTCAGCCGGGACTACCGACTATCTTC.

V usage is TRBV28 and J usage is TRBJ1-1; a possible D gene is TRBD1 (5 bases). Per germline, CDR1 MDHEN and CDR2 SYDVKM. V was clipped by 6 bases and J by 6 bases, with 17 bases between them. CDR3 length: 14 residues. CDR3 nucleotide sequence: TGTGCCAGCAGACATTTTTCAGGGATCGCTGAAGCTTTCTTT. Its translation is CASRHFSGIAEAFF.

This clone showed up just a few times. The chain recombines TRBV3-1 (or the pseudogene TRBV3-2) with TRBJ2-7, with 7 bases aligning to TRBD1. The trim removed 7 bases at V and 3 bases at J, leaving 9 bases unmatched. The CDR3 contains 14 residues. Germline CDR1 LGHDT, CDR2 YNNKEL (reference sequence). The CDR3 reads CASTRGTDYYEQYF. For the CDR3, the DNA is TGTGCCAGCACAAGGGGGACAGATTACTACGAGCAGTACTTC.

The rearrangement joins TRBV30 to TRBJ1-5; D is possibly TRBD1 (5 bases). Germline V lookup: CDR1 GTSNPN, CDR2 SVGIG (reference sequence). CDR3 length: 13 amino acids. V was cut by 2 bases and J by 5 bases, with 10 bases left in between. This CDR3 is CAWSRGKDQPQHF. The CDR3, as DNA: TGTGCCTGGAGTCGGGGGAAGGATCAGCCCCAGCATTTT.

CDR3 sequence: CASSQGLAATLGDTQYF. The CDR3 region has the DNA TGTGCCAGCAGTCAAGGACTAGCGGCAACTTTGGGAGATACGCAGTATTTT. The J gene is TRBJ2-3, the V gene TRBV27, with 10 bases fitting TRBD2. V lost 5 bases, J lost 5 bases, and 13 bases stayed unmatched. The CDR3 is 17 amino acids. The germline V gene encodes CDR1 MNHEY and CDR2 SMNVEV (reference sequence).

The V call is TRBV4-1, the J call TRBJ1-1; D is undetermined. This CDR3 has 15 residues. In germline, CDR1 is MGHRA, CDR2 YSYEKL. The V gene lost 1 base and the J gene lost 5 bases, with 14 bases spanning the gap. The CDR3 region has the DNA TGCGCCAGCAGCCAAGGCGCAGGAGGAGGGACTGAAGCTTTCTTT. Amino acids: CASSQGAGGGTEAFF.

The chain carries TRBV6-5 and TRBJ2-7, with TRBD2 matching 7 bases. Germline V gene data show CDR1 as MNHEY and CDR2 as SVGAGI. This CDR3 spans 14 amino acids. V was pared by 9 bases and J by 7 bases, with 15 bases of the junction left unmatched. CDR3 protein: CARWRGTLQREQYF. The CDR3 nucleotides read TGTGCCAGATGGCGGGGGACCCTACAGAGAGAGCAGTACTTC.

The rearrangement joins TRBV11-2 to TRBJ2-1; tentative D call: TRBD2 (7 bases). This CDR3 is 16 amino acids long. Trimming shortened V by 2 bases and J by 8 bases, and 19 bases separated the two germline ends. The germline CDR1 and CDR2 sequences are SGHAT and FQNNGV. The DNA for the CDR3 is TGTGCCAGCAGCTTATACGGGGGGCGGAATAGCGATGAGCAGTTCTTC. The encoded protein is CASSLYGGRNSDEQFF.

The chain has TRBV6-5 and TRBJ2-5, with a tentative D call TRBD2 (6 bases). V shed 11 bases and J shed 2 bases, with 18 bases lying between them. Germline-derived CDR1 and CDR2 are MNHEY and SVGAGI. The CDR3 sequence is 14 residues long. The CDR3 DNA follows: TGTGCCGGAACGCGGAGGGTGGGACAAGAGACCCAGTACTTC. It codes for CAGTRRVGQETQYF.

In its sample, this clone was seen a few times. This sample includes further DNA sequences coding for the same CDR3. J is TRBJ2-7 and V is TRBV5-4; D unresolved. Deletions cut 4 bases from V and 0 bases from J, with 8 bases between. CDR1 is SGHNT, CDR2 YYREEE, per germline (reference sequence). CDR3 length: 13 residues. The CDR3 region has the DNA TGTGCCAGCAGCCACCGCGGCTCCTACGAGCAGTACTTC. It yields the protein CASSHRGSYEQYF.

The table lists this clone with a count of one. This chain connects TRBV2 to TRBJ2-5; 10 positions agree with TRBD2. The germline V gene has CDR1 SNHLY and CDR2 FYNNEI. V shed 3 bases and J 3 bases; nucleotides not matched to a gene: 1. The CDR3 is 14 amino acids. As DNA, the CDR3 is TGTGCCAGCAGTGACACTAGCGGGGAAGAGACCCAGTACTTC. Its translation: CASSDTSGEETQYF. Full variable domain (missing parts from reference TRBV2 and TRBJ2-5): EPEVTQTPSHQVTQMGQEVILRCVPISNHLYFYWYRQILGQKVEFLVSFYNNEISEKSEIFDDQFSVERPDGSNFTLKIRSTKLEDSAMYFCASSDTSGEETQYFGPGTRLLVL.

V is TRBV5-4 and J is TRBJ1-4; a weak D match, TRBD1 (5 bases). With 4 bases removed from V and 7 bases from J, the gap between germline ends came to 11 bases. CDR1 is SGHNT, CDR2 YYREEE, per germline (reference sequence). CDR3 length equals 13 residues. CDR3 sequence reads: CASSPDIGEKLFF. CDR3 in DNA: TGTGCCAGCAGCCCGGACATAGGTGAAAAACTGTTTTTT.